Each of the 17 T cell receptor beta chains below was sequenced from the same sample in a study of shared clonotypes between healthy human individuals. Some clones are missing from TCRdb's copy, which holds only in-frame ones; the method was immunoSEQ multiplex PCR. The repertoire includes roughly 2 million clones, roughly 95% of them detected once, and 0.13% sits in the top ten. Sequences were obtained from naive CD4+ T cells sorted from blood. Stated subset: CD45RA+ positively selected. Receptors were obtained from a man aged 18-30 years in good health.

The chain is built from TRBV9 and TRBJ1-6; 9 bases are a match to TRBD1. Looked up from germline, CDR1 is SGDLS and CDR2 is YYNGEE. J lost 3 bases, V lost 3 bases, and 7 bases had no gene match. The CDR3 extends over 17 amino acids. CDR3 residues: CASSALDRGLYNSPLHF. The DNA for the CDR3 is TGTGCCAGCAGCGCATTGGACAGGGGCCTCTATAATTCACCCCTCCACTTT.

This clone was seen more than once but under ten times. The chain employs TRBV10-3 and TRBJ2-7; D unresolved. This CDR3 comprises 14 residues. Per the germline V gene, CDR1 is ENHRY and CDR2 is SYGVKD. Trimming removed 0 bases at V and 3 bases at J, with 9 bases between. The CDR3 bases are TGTGCCATCAGTGAGTCGAGCGTATACTACGAGCAGTACTTC. It yields the protein CAISESSVYYEQYF.

V is TRBV4-3 and J is TRBJ2-5; D call uncertain. Trimming shortened V by 1 base and J by 4 bases, and 4 bases separated the two germline ends. Germline CDR1 reads LGHNA; CDR2 reads YSLEER. CDR3 length equals 12 residues. The CDR3 DNA reads TGCGCCAGCAGCCAAGTACGAGAGACCCAGTACTTC. Translating gives CASSQVRETQYF.

A note on this clone: Other nucleotide sequences in the sample specify the same CDR3. The J gene is TRBJ1-1, the V gene TRBV7-9, with D maybe TRBD1 (6 bases). The CDR3 runs to 14 residues. V shed 5 bases and J shed 0 bases, with 10 bases lying between them. CDR1 SEHNR and CDR2 FQNEAQ come from the germline V gene (reference sequence). CDR3 protein: CASSPGQMNTEAFF. As DNA, the CDR3 is TGTGCCAGCAGCCCGGGACAAATGAACACTGAAGCTTTCTTT.

A remark on this clone: This clone may be a read error of a much larger clone one base away. The chain links TRBV7-9 to TRBJ2-7, with D unclear. Germline V gives CDR1 SEHNR, CDR2 FQNEAQ (reference sequence). The CDR3 is 14 residues long. CDR3 sequence reads: CASSLALAVPEQHF. The DNA of the CDR3 is TGTGCCAGCAGCTTAGCCCTCGCGGTCCCCGAGCAGCACTTC. The variable domain in full, with the rest retrieved from reference TRBV7-9 and TRBJ2-7, is DTGVSQNPRHKITKRGQNVTFRCDPISEHNRLYWYRQTLGQGPEFLTYFQNEAQLEKSRLLSDRFSAERPKGSFSTLEIQRTEQGDSAMYLCASSLALAVPEQHFGPGTRLTVT.

The chain has TRBV9 and TRBJ2-5; 8 bases line up with TRBD2. CDR3 size: 15 residues. Germline lookup yields CDR1 SGDLS and CDR2 YYNGEE. V was clipped by 0 bases and J by 5 bases; unmatched bases: 6. CDR3 protein: CASSVGPAGVETQYF. CDR3 coding DNA: TGTGCCAGCAGCGTAGGTCCAGCGGGAGTGGAGACCCAGTACTTC.

This sequence joins TRBV5-1 and TRBJ1-2; D gene uncertain. The CDR3 consists of 15 residues. Looked up from germline, CDR1 is SGHRS and CDR2 is YFSETQ. V dropped 0 bases and J dropped 0 bases, with 9 bases sitting between them. The CDR3 sequence: CASSLGTSANYGYTF. In DNA, the CDR3 is TGCGCCAGCAGCTTGGGCACGTCAGCTAACTATGGCTACACCTTC. Complete variable domain (other parts from reference TRBV5-1 and TRBJ1-2): KAGVTQTPRYLIKTRGQQVTLSCSPISGHRSVSWYQQTPGQGLQFLFEYFSETQRNKGNFPGRFSGRQFSNSRSEMNVSTLELGDSALYLCASSLGTSANYGYTFGSGTRLTVV.

V is TRBV5-4 and J is TRBJ2-7, with D perhaps TRBD1 or TRBD2 (5 bases each). Trimming shortened V by 3 bases and J by 7 bases, and 20 bases separated the two germline ends. The germline V gene encodes CDR1 SGHNT and CDR2 YYREEE (reference sequence). This CDR3 region has 15 residues. In nucleotides, the CDR3 is TGTGCCAGCAGCTCCAGCGCAACCGGGACGGGGGAGCAGTACTTC. Translating gives CASSSSATGTGEQYF.

V is TRBV29-1 and J is TRBJ1-2; 7 nucleotides match TRBD1. The CDR3 contains 12 residues. CDR1 and CDR2 (germline): SQVTM, ANQGSEA. With V trimmed by 2 bases and J by 8 bases, 5 bases remained unmatched. The CDR3 bases are TGCAGCGTTGAATCGGGACAGCGGGGCTACACCTTC. It codes for CSVESGQRGYTF.

This clone turned up a few times. This rearrangement joins TRBV25-1 to TRBJ1-2; TRBD1 agrees at 8 bases. V trimming: 6 bases; J trimming: 4 bases; junction bases outside the gene matches: 7. Germline V CDR1 and CDR2: MGHDK, SYGVNS. CDR3 size: 14 residues. CDR3 in amino acids: CASSGQGVAYGYTF. The CDR3 DNA reads as TGTGCCAGCAGCGGACAGGGAGTGGCCTATGGCTACACCTTC.

This chain uses TRBV30 with TRBJ1-1; D unclear. V was cut by 0 bases and J by 6 bases, with 14 bases left in between. Germline-derived CDR1 and CDR2 are GTSNPN and SVGIG (reference sequence). The CDR3 extends over 14 amino acids. The CDR3 sequence is CAWSVFPQAAEAFF. The CDR3, as DNA: TGTGCCTGGAGTGTATTCCCCCAAGCGGCTGAAGCTTTCTTT.

About this clone itself: Other DNA sequences from this sample encode an identical CDR3 as well. This chain uses TRBV18 with TRBJ1-5; 8 positions agree with TRBD1. CDR1 is KGHSH, CDR2 LQKENI, per germline. The CDR3 covers 14 residues. V dropped 3 bases and J dropped 4; count of bases not matched to a gene: 2. Written as DNA, the CDR3 is TGTGCCAGCTCACCCACAGGGGGAAATCAGCCCCAGCATTTT. This codes for CASSPTGGNQPQHF.

The chain is built from TRBV10-3 and TRBJ1-1; TRBD1 matches 10 bases. The ends lost 6 bases at V and 5 bases at J; junction bases unmatched: 6. Germline V gives CDR1 ENHRY, CDR2 SYGVKD. The CDR3 sequence is 14 residues long. The CDR3: CAIRGDRGETEAFF. The CDR3 DNA sequence: TGTGCCATCAGGGGGGACAGGGGTGAAACTGAAGCTTTCTTT.

The chain has TRBV7-9 and TRBJ1-6, with 8 bases matching TRBD1. CDR1 is SEHNR and CDR2 is FQNEAQ in the germline V gene (reference sequence). The CDR3 extends over 15 amino acids. V was pared by 4 bases and J by 8 bases, with 7 bases of the junction left unmatched. The CDR3 nucleotides read TGTGCCAGCAGCTCACAGGGGGTTAGAGATTCACCCCTCCACTTT. Its translation is CASSSQGVRDSPLHF.

The chain joins TRBV5-4 to TRBJ2-5; TRBD2 aligns across 9 bases. Per germline, CDR1 SGHNT and CDR2 YYREEE (reference sequence). The CDR3 runs 16 residues. V shed 4 bases and J 4 bases; nucleotides not matched to a gene: 11. For the CDR3, the DNA is TGTGCCAGCAGCCAAATGAATAGCGGGAGTGCAGAGACCCAGTACTTC. This translates into CASSQMNSGSAETQYF.

This chain connects TRBV11-2 to TRBJ1-6; a weak D match, TRBD1 (5 bases). Per the germline V gene, CDR1 is SGHAT and CDR2 is FQNNGV. Between the trimmed V and J ends, which lost 3 bases and 0 bases, there was a span of 6 bases. This CDR3 comprises 15 residues. The CDR3 reads CASSFGGSYNSPLHF. The CDR3 DNA reads as TGTGCCAGCAGCTTTGGGGGCTCCTATAATTCACCCCTCCACTTT.

The chain links TRBV10-2 to TRBJ1-6; the D is unclear. V lost 10 bases and J 0 bases, leaving 10 bases between the germline ends. Germline CDR1 is WSHSY and CDR2 is SAAADI. The CDR3 is made up of 14 amino acids. CDR3 in amino acids: CATWKGSYNSPLHF. CDR3 DNA: TGCGCCACCTGGAAAGGCTCCTATAATTCACCCCTCCACTTT.